Shown below are 32 T cell receptor beta chains from a single sample sequenced in a study of monozygotic twins with inflammatory bowel disease. TCRdb reanalyzed the 5' RACE reads and collapses them to one entry per CDR3 protein, without DNA. Recorded for this sample: approximately 400,000 distinct CDR3 sequences. Sequencing was done on a sample of blood. The receptors were gathered from a human donor with ulcerative colitis or Crohn's disease, or a healthy co-twin of an affected twin (not recorded which).

The chain recombines TRBV7-9 with TRBJ2-4; the TCRdb call, TRBD1, lacks DNA for checking. In germline, CDR1 is SEHNR, CDR2 FQNEAQ (reference sequence). This CDR3 has 16 residues. The CDR3 region is CASSLGQGVDKNIQYF. Full variable domain (remainder filled in from reference TRBV7-9 and TRBJ2-4): DTGVSQNPRHKITKRGQNVTFRCDPISEHNRLYWYRQTLGQGPEFLTYFQNEAQLEKSRLLSDRFSAERPKGSFSTLEIQRTEQGDSAMYLCASSLGQGVDKNIQYFGAGTRLSVL.

This chain links TRBV5-1 with TRBJ2-5; TCRdb lists TRBD1, though no DNA is available to test this call. The germline V gene encodes CDR1 SGHRS and CDR2 YFSETQ. The CDR3 covers 15 residues. The CDR3 reads CASSLEDRGSETQYF.

This sequence joins TRBV6-1 and TRBJ2-6; TCRdb names TRBD1, which stays unverified in the absence of DNA. CDR3 length equals 17 residues. Germline V gene lookup returns CDR1 MNHNS and CDR2 SASEGT. The CDR3 spells CASSTGDRNSGANVLTF.

This chain joins TRBV7-9 and TRBJ2-1; the TRBD1 assignment by TCRdb is unverifiable without DNA. The V gene's germline CDR1 is SEHNR and CDR2 FQNEAQ (reference sequence). This CDR3 is 11 amino acids long. This CDR3 is CASSGTNEQFF.

This CDR3 is CAIDEGRPTDTQYF. The chain uses TRBV10-3 and TRBJ2-3. The germline CDR1 and CDR2 sequences are ENHRY and SYGVKD. The CDR3 has 14 amino acids.

The chain carries TRBV5-1 and TRBJ2-5; TCRdb proposes TRBD2, but this gene call is untestable without DNA. This CDR3 has 15 amino acids. Germline V gives CDR1 SGHRS, CDR2 YFSETQ. This chain's CDR3 is CASSLGSSGVETQYF.

The chain joins TRBV12-3 or TRBV12-4 to TRBJ1-5; TCRdb reports TRBD1, a call that lacks DNA to check it against. This CDR3 contains 15 residues. CDR3 in amino acids: CASSFSRGRNQPQHF.

The CDR3 is CSVIHGGNTIYF. The chain recombines TRBV29-1 with TRBJ1-3. Germline CDR1 and CDR2: SQVTM and ANQGSEA. This CDR3 spans 12 amino acids.

The chain employs TRBV7-9 and TRBJ1-2. CDR3 length: 13 residues. Germline loops: CDR1 SEHNR, CDR2 FQNEAQ (reference sequence). CDR3 amino acids: CASSFRTGYGYTF.

The chain carries TRBV12-3 or TRBV12-4 and TRBJ2-7; TCRdb indicates TRBD1, and absent DNA this call remains unverified. This CDR3 region has 14 residues. CDR3 loop: CASSPTGTGGEQYF.

CDR3 amino acids: CASSPGPVLSYEQYF. J is TRBJ2-7 and V is TRBV18; TCRdb's assignment of TRBD2 cannot be checked, as there is no DNA. The CDR3 is made up of 15 amino acids. Germline loops: CDR1 KGHSH, CDR2 LQKENI.

The V and J genes are TRBV7-6 and TRBJ2-1. This CDR3 is 15 amino acids long. Per germline, CDR1 SGHVS and CDR2 FNYEAQ. CDR3 region: CASSLLTHSYNEQFF.

V and J are TRBV11-2 and TRBJ2-1; no DNA is available, so the TRBD1 call from TCRdb remains unchecked. This CDR3 has 17 residues. CDR1 is SGHAT and CDR2 is FQNNGV in the germline V gene. CDR3 protein: CASSFSSGQGSRNEQFF.

V and J are TRBV2 and TRBJ1-1. Germline V lookup: CDR1 SNHLY, CDR2 FYNNEI. CDR3 length: 16 amino acids. CDR3 amino acids: CASSTPDSRSHTEAFF.

The CDR3 here is CASSSSRDRAYNEQFF. The chain combines TRBV7-2 with TRBJ2-1; TCRdb names TRBD1, which stays unverified in the absence of DNA. This CDR3 comprises 16 residues. Germline V gene sequence: CDR1 SGHTA, CDR2 FQGNSA. Using reference TRBV7-2 and TRBJ2-1 for the parts outside the CDR3, the full variable domain is GAGVSQSPSNKVTEKGKDVELRCDPISGHTALYWYRQSLGQGLEFLIYFQGNSAPDKSGLPSDRFSAERTGGSVSTLTIQRTQQEDSAVYLCASSSSRDRAYNEQFFGPGTRLTVL.

The chain combines TRBV4-1 with TRBJ2-3; TCRdb lists TRBD2, though no DNA is available to test this call. Per the germline V gene, CDR1 is MGHRA and CDR2 is YSYEKL. The CDR3 is 16 residues long. The CDR3 spells CASSQGTSGNTDTQYF.

The chain employs TRBV6-2 or TRBV6-3 and TRBJ1-4; TCRdb's D call, TRBD1, is unchecked because there is no DNA. The CDR3 consists of 14 residues. The germline gives CDR1 MNHEY, CDR2 SVGEGT. This chain's CDR3 is CASTPGGRGEKLFF.

The chain combines TRBV5-1 with TRBJ2-5; the D gene TCRdb calls, TRBD1, cannot be checked with no DNA. Germline CDR1 is SGHRS and CDR2 is YFSETQ. CDR3 size: 13 residues. The CDR3 spells CASSLRGMETQYF.

This chain connects TRBV3-1 to TRBJ1-2. The CDR3 length is 13 residues. The germline V gene encodes CDR1 LGHDT and CDR2 YNNKEL (reference sequence). The CDR3: CASSQGGSYGYTF.

This chain uses TRBV15 with TRBJ1-1. Germline V lookup: CDR1 LNHNV, CDR2 YYDKDF (reference sequence). The CDR3 runs 15 residues. The CDR3 loop is CATSRVVIPNTEAFF.

The chain employs TRBV27 and TRBJ1-2; TCRdb's D call, TRBD1, is unchecked because there is no DNA. Looked up from germline, CDR1 is MNHEY and CDR2 is SMNVEV (reference sequence). The CDR3 length is 15 residues. The CDR3 here is CASSLGQGKGYRYTF.

The V call is TRBV30, the J call TRBJ2-2. The CDR3 spans 12 residues. Germline V gene sequence: CDR1 GTSNPN, CDR2 SVGIG (reference sequence). CDR3 amino acids: CARAAGTGELFF.

The rearrangement links TRBV5-1 to TRBJ2-3; TCRdb picks TRBD1, but there is no DNA to check that call. Germline V lookup: CDR1 SGHRS, CDR2 YFSETQ. This CDR3 comprises 15 residues. CDR3 amino acids: CASSLVQGMADTQYF.

The chain is built from TRBV5-1 and TRBJ2-2. Germline CDR1 SGHRS, CDR2 YFSETQ. The CDR3 spans 14 residues. The CDR3 protein is CASSLAGSAGELFF. Complete variable domain (other parts from reference TRBV5-1 and TRBJ2-2): KAGVTQTPRYLIKTRGQQVTLSCSPISGHRSVSWYQQTPGQGLQFLFEYFSETQRNKGNFPGRFSGRQFSNSRSEMNVSTLELGDSALYLCASSLAGSAGELFFGEGSRLTVL.

The CDR3: CSAREPWVEQETQYF. This chain links TRBV20-1 with TRBJ2-5. The CDR3 spans 15 residues. Germline V CDR1 and CDR2: DFQATT, SNEGSKA (reference sequence).

This chain links TRBV5-6 with TRBJ2-3; the D call of TRBD2 rests on TCRdb alone, since no DNA is present to check it. The CDR3 is 17 residues long. Germline assignment: CDR1 SGHDT and CDR2 YYEEEE. The CDR3 reads CASSSKLAGGFTDTQYF.

The V and J genes are TRBV9 and TRBJ1-6; TCRdb picks TRBD1, but there is no DNA to check that call. The germline V gene encodes CDR1 SGDLS and CDR2 YYNGEE. The CDR3 totals 14 residues. The CDR3 region is CASSEQGVNSPLHF.

The gene calls are TRBV6-1 and TRBJ2-5; no DNA is available, so the TRBD2 call from TCRdb remains unchecked. In germline, CDR1 is MNHNS, CDR2 SASEGT. CDR3 length: 15 residues. The CDR3: CASSRVLGLQETQYF.

The rearrangement uses TRBV11-1 and TRBJ2-7; TCRdb picks TRBD2, but there is no DNA to check that call. The CDR3 is 14 amino acids. Germline values: CDR1 SGHAT, CDR2 FQDESV (reference sequence). CDR3 sequence: CASMGSGSSYEQYF.

The rearrangement uses TRBV10-3 and TRBJ2-7; TCRdb reports TRBD2, a call that lacks DNA to check it against. CDR3 size: 15 residues. From germline, CDR1 is ENHRY and CDR2 SYGVKD. The CDR3 reads CAISDIAGSSYEQYF.

The V and J genes are TRBV19 and TRBJ2-1; with no DNA, the TCRdb D assignment of TRBD2 cannot be verified. Germline values: CDR1 LNHDA, CDR2 SQIVND (reference sequence). CDR3 length equals 17 residues. This CDR3 reads CASSRGGSASGYNEQFF.

This chain links TRBV29-1 with TRBJ2-1. The CDR3 runs 12 residues. Germline V CDR1 and CDR2: SQVTM, ANQGSEA. This CDR3 reads CSPERSYNEQFF.